The next 23 T cell receptor beta chains were all read from a single sample in a study of CD8+ T cells in alopecia areata. Sequencing used cDNA as its template, made by extracting RNA and reverse transcribing it. Measured with immunoSEQ multiplex PCR; TCRdb has only the in-frame clones, and not every one. The sample lists about 180,000 clones, less than 75% occurring once. The material sequenced was CD8+ T cells sorted from blood, taken at week 0. The receptors originated from a human donor with alopecia areata.

The chain links TRBV13 to TRBJ2-3; D call uncertain. Trimming stripped 1 base from V and 2 bases from J, with 13 bases between. The CDR3 loop spans 16 amino acids. Germline CDR1 PRHDT, CDR2 FYEKMQ (reference sequence). This CDR3 reads CASSLAPPTITDTQYF. The CDR3, as DNA: TGTGCCAGCAGCTTAGCTCCCCCCACGATCACAGATACGCAGTATTTT.

The rearrangement links TRBV13 to TRBJ1-2; D gene ambiguous. CDR1 and CDR2 from the germline V gene are PRHDT and FYEKMQ (reference sequence). The V end was cut by 1 base, the J end by 4 bases, with 10 bases between. The CDR3 has 14 residues. The CDR3 protein is CASSLDRRTYGYTF. The CDR3 nucleotides are TGTGCCAGCAGCTTAGACCGTAGAACCTATGGCTACACCTTC.

This rearrangement joins TRBV6-5 to TRBJ2-1, with D perhaps TRBD2 (6 bases). Germline V gene lookup returns CDR1 MNHEY and CDR2 SVGAGI. Trimming removed 2 bases at V and 9 bases at J, with 8 bases between. This CDR3 contains 12 residues. CDR3 in DNA: TGTGCCAGCAGTTACGTGGGGGGTGAGCAGTTCTTC. Its translation: CASSYVGGEQFF.

The chain carries TRBV27 and TRBJ2-1, with TRBD1 matching over 7 bases. Germline lookup yields CDR1 MNHEY and CDR2 SMNVEV (reference sequence). The CDR3 contains 12 residues. The V gene end was trimmed by 7 bases and the J gene end by 7 bases; junction bases not matched to a gene: 4. The CDR3 loop is CASKKGANEQFF. CDR3 DNA sequence: TGTGCCAGCAAGAAGGGGGCGAATGAGCAGTTCTTC.

This clone was detected a few times. J is TRBJ2-7 and V is TRBV29-1, with D possibly matching TRBD1 (6 bases). In germline, CDR1 is SQVTM, CDR2 ANQGSEA. V was pared by 2 bases and J by 9 bases, with 14 bases between. The CDR3 totals 12 residues. This chain's CDR3 is CSVELGAGVQYF. DNA of the CDR3: TGCAGCGTTGAATTAGGGGCAGGGGTGCAGTACTTC.

This clone has just a few counts. The CDR3 DNA follows: TGTGCTAGTGGGACGGGACTTTTGGAAAAACTGTTTTTT. Translating it yields CASGTGLLEKLFF. The gene calls are TRBV12-5 and TRBJ1-4; weak D call: TRBD1 (5 bases). Germline V gene data show CDR1 as LGHNT and CDR2 as FRNRAP. The V and J ends lost 6 bases and 8 bases respectively, with 13 bases between them. The CDR3 consists of 13 residues.

The chain couples TRBV19 to TRBJ1-5; D unresolved. CDR1 is LNHDA, CDR2 SQIVND, per germline (reference sequence). CDR3 length equals 13 residues. Trimming stripped 4 bases from V and 6 bases from J, with 10 bases between. CDR3: CASSTILGQPQHF. CDR3 nucleotide sequence: TGTGCCAGTAGTACCATCCTAGGTCAGCCCCAGCATTTT.

This clone occurred once. J is TRBJ1-2 and V is TRBV29-1, with TRBD1 as a possible D gene (6 bases). Germline V gives CDR1 SQVTM, CDR2 ANQGSEA. The V and J ends lost 3 bases and 4 bases respectively, with 15 bases between them. This CDR3 is built from 14 residues. This CDR3 reads CSVDQGLAAYGYTF. Written as DNA, the CDR3 is TGCAGCGTTGATCAGGGGCTGGCTGCCTATGGCTACACCTTC.

J is TRBJ1-1 and V is TRBV30, with D maybe TRBD1 (6 bases). Per germline, CDR1 GTSNPN and CDR2 SVGIG (reference sequence). The V gene lost 8 bases and the J gene lost 5 bases, with 18 bases spanning the gap. CDR3 length: 13 residues. The CDR3 is CARTGNDETEAFF. The CDR3 DNA reads as TGTGCCCGAACAGGGAATGATGAAACTGAAGCTTTCTTT.

This chain uses TRBV4-1 with TRBJ1-2; the D is unclear. Germline-derived CDR1 and CDR2 are MGHRA and YSYEKL. CDR3 length: 16 amino acids. V lost 0 bases to trimming and J lost 3 bases, with 14 bases between them. Here the CDR3 reads CASSQDRGQLYYGYTF. DNA for the CDR3: TGCGCCAGCAGCCAAGATCGTGGGCAGCTTTACTATGGCTACACCTTC.

This clone has only a few counts. The chain has TRBV27 and TRBJ2-1, with D maybe TRBD1 (5 bases). From germline, CDR1 is MNHEY and CDR2 SMNVEV (reference sequence). The CDR3 covers 14 residues. V lost 1 base to trimming and J lost 7 bases, with 11 bases between them. CDR3 nucleotides: TGTGCCAGCAGTTTATTGGCAGGGTCGAATGAGCAGTTCTTC. Protein sequence: CASSLLAGSNEQFF.

The chain is built from TRBV30 and TRBJ1-2; 8 bases are a match to TRBD1. J gave up 7 bases and V 0 bases, and 7 bases lay outside the gene matches. CDR3 size: 14 residues. The germline gives CDR1 GTSNPN, CDR2 SVGIG (reference sequence). CDR3 coding DNA: TGTGCCTGGAGTGTAGACAGGGGAAGAGGTGGCTACACCTTC. This codes for CAWSVDRGRGGYTF.

The chain employs TRBV6-5 and TRBJ1-1; D gene unclear. V lost 3 bases, J lost 3 bases, and 17 bases lay in between. The CDR3 loop spans 16 amino acids. CDR1 and CDR2 (germline): MNHEY, SVGAGI. The CDR3 protein is CASSYWSRRWDTEAFF. CDR3 DNA sequence: TGTGCCAGCAGTTATTGGAGTCGGCGCTGGGACACTGAAGCTTTCTTT.

This clone occurred once. The chain links TRBV13 to TRBJ1-2, with D possibly TRBD1 on 6 matching bases. Trimming stripped 5 bases from V and 0 bases from J, with 16 bases between. The germline V gene has CDR1 PRHDT and CDR2 FYEKMQ (reference sequence). The CDR3 is 16 amino acids. CDR3 DNA sequence: TGTGCCAGCAGCCAAGACCGGGACACCACTAACTATGGCTACACCTTC. It translates to CASSQDRDTTNYGYTF.

This chain uses TRBV15 with TRBJ2-2, with 10 bases fitting TRBD1. Unmatched junction bases numbered 1, after V lost 8 bases and J lost 4 bases. The CDR3 spans 13 residues. Germline V gene data show CDR1 as LNHNV and CDR2 as YYDKDF (reference sequence). The CDR3 DNA follows: TGTGCCACCCGGGACAGGGGCACCGGGGAGCTGTTTTTT. This gives the protein CATRDRGTGELFF.

This chain connects TRBV4-1 to TRBJ2-7; 13 bases map to TRBD2. CDR1 is MGHRA and CDR2 is YSYEKL in the germline V gene. J lost 1 base, V lost 8 bases, and 8 bases had no gene match. This CDR3 is 16 amino acids long. The CDR3 spells CASPHGTSGESYEQYF. DNA of the CDR3: TGCGCCAGCCCACACGGGACTAGCGGGGAGTCCTACGAGCAGTACTTC.

The chain couples TRBV29-1 to TRBJ1-3; D is perhaps TRBD1 (5 bases). V dropped 1 base and J dropped 3 bases, with 10 bases sitting between them. CDR3 length equals 14 residues. CDR1 is SQVTM, CDR2 ANQGSEA, per germline. The CDR3, as DNA: TGCAGCGTTGAAGCAGGGACGTTTGGAAACACCATATATTTT. Translated: CSVEAGTFGNTIYF.

The table lists this clone with a few counts. The genes are TRBV30 and TRBJ1-4; D possibly corresponds to TRBD1 (5 bases). V gave up 5 bases and J gave up 5 bases, with 12 bases separating them. The CDR3 is 13 residues long. Per the germline V gene, CDR1 is GTSNPN and CDR2 is SVGIG (reference sequence). This chain's CDR3 is CAWQDSYNEKLFF. CDR3 sequence (DNA): TGTGCCTGGCAAGACAGCTACAATGAAAAACTGTTTTTT.

The rearrangement links TRBV10-2 to TRBJ1-5; D perhaps matches TRBD1 (6 bases). This CDR3 is 15 amino acids long. Per the germline V gene, CDR1 is WSHSY and CDR2 is SAAADI. The V gene lost 4 bases and the J gene lost 6 bases, with 16 bases spanning the gap. The CDR3 DNA reads TGCGCCAGCAGTGCATCAATAGGGGGGCGTCAGCCCCAGCATTTT. Protein product: CASSASIGGRQPQHF.

The chain uses TRBV27 and TRBJ2-7; the match to TRBD1 covers 7 bases. The CDR3 extends over 14 amino acids. The V and J ends lost 3 bases and 0 bases, in that order; junction bases with no gene match: 2. Germline assignment: CDR1 MNHEY and CDR2 SMNVEV (reference sequence). CDR3 region: CASSFSGGSYEQYF. The CDR3 bases are TGTGCCAGCAGTTTTTCAGGGGGCTCCTACGAGCAGTACTTC.

The genes are TRBV27 and TRBJ2-5, with unresolved D. The CDR3 runs 12 residues. Germline assignment: CDR1 MNHEY and CDR2 SMNVEV (reference sequence). Trimming cost V 6 bases and J 8 bases, with 13 bases left between them. For the CDR3, the DNA is TGTGCCAGCAGAGACCTTGTTGGAACCCAGTACTTC. This sequence encodes CASRDLVGTQYF.

This chain connects TRBV30 to TRBJ2-5; tentative D call: TRBD2 (6 bases). The CDR3 length is 11 residues. Germline V gene sequence: CDR1 GTSNPN, CDR2 SVGIG (reference sequence). Trimming pared 2 bases from V and 11 bases from J, leaving 12 bases between. CDR3: CAWSPTGEQYF. The CDR3 coding sequence is TGTGCCTGGAGTCCCACGGGGGAGCAGTACTTC.

The V and J genes are TRBV2 and TRBJ1-2, with 11 positions matching TRBD1. Losses at the gene ends were 11 bases for V and 5 bases for J; bases not matched to a gene: 7. The germline V gene has CDR1 SNHLY and CDR2 FYNNEI. This CDR3 is built from 13 residues. CDR3 DNA sequence: TGTGCCCAAGGACAGGGGGCGAGTTATGGCTACACCTTC. It encodes CAQGQGASYGYTF.